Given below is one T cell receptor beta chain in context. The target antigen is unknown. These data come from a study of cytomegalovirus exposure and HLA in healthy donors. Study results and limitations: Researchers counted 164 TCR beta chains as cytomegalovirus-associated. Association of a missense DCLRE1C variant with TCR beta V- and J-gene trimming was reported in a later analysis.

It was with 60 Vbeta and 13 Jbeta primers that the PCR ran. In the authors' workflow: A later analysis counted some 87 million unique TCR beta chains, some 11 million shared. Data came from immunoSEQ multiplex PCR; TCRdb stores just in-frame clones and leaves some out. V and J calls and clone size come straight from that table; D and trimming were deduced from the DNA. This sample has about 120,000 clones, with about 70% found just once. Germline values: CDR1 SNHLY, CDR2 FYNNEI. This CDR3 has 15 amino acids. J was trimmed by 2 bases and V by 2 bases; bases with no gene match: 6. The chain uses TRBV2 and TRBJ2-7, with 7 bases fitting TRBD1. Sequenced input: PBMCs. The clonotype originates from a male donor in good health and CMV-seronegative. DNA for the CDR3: TGTGCCAGCAGTGAATTCGAGACAGGGACCTACGAGCAGTACTTC. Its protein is CASSEFETGTYEQYF.